The 14 T cell receptor beta chains below all came from one sample that was sequenced in a study of cytomegalovirus exposure and HLA in healthy donors. Using immunoSEQ multiplex PCR, the repertoire was profiled, and TCRdb retains in-frame clones only, with some absent. In the table there are some 170,000 clones, roughly nine tenths of which are singletons. The sequencing sample was made of PBMCs. The receptor set was obtained from a woman aged 30 to 39 in good health and CMV-seronegative.

The CDR3 bases are TGTGCCAGCAGCTTGAGACGCTACGAGCAGTACTTC. Protein sequence: CASSLRRYEQYF. This chain links TRBV5-6 with TRBJ2-7, with D unclear. Trimming took 1 base from V and 3 from J, leaving 5 bases between them. Germline V gene lookup returns CDR1 SGHDT and CDR2 YYEEEE. The CDR3 is 12 amino acids.

This chain connects TRBV7-2 to TRBJ1-2; TRBD1 aligns across 11 bases. The CDR3 contains 14 residues. The V and J ends lost 3 bases and 8 bases, in that order; junction bases with no gene match: 5. Germline values: CDR1 SGHTA, CDR2 FQGNSA. The CDR3 is CASSFGQGAGGYTF. CDR3 bases: TGTGCCAGCAGCTTCGGACAGGGGGCGGGAGGCTACACCTTC. The full variable domain, rest sourced from reference TRBV7-2 and TRBJ1-2, is GAGVSQSPSNKVTEKGKDVELRCDPISGHTALYWYRQSLGQGLEFLIYFQGNSAPDKSGLPSDRFSAERTGGSVSTLTIQRTQQEDSAVYLCASSFGQGAGGYTFGSGTRLTVV.

This clone appeared once. CDR3 sequence reads: CASSPTTGGNTGELFF. The DNA for the CDR3 is TGCGCCAGCAGCCCAACGACAGGGGGTAACACCGGGGAGCTGTTTTTT. J is TRBJ2-2 and V is TRBV5-1; 9 nucleotides agree with TRBD1. V lost 4 bases and J lost 2; bases outside the gene matches: 6. This CDR3 comprises 16 residues. Germline lookup yields CDR1 SGHRS and CDR2 YFSETQ.

The V gene is TRBV4-1, the J gene TRBJ2-1, with a weak D call TRBD1 (5 bases). Trimming took off 1 base at V and 6 bases at J, with 16 bases between the two ends. Germline V gives CDR1 MGHRA, CDR2 YSYEKL. The CDR3 has 16 amino acids. The DNA for the CDR3 is TGCGCCAGCAGCCAAGTCTCCGGGCAGGGATCCAATGAGCAGTTCTTC. Amino acid sequence: CASSQVSGQGSNEQFF.

The chain links TRBV5-6 to TRBJ2-5, with 15 bases aligning to TRBD2. This CDR3 has 18 residues. V trimming: 3 bases; J trimming: 1 base; junction bases outside the gene matches: 7. The germline CDR1 and CDR2 sequences are SGHDT and YYEEEE. CDR3 nucleotide sequence: TGTGCCAGCAGCTCATCGGGACTAGCGGGGGGACTCCAAGAGACCCAGTACTTC. Its translation: CASSSSGLAGGLQETQYF.

The J gene is TRBJ2-1, the V gene TRBV5-1; TRBD2 might be the D (6 bases). Trimming shortened V by 0 bases and J by 4 bases, and 17 bases separated the two germline ends. Germline V gene sequence: CDR1 SGHRS, CDR2 YFSETQ. This CDR3 spans 17 amino acids. The chain's CDR3 is CASSLVGGGLAYNEQFF. The CDR3 DNA reads as TGCGCCAGCAGCTTGGTTGGGGGTGGGCTAGCGTACAATGAGCAGTTCTTC.

The rearrangement uses TRBV4-3 and TRBJ2-7; D uncertain. The CDR3 sequence is 15 residues long. V dropped 0 bases and J dropped 2 bases, with 11 bases sitting between them. Germline V gene lookup returns CDR1 LGHNA and CDR2 YSLEER. This chain's CDR3 is CASSQDLGRAYEQYF. The DNA of the CDR3 is TGCGCCAGCAGCCAAGACTTGGGAAGGGCCTACGAGCAGTACTTC.

The J gene is TRBJ2-7, the V gene TRBV5-4; D gene uncertain. Germline V gene lookup returns CDR1 SGHNT and CDR2 YYREEE (reference sequence). This CDR3 spans 13 amino acids. Between the trimmed V and J ends, which lost 2 bases and 5 bases, there was a span of 11 bases. For the CDR3, the DNA is TGTGCCAGCAGCTTATTTGGCCGGGACGAGCAGTACTTC. As protein: CASSLFGRDEQYF.

This chain connects TRBV4-3 to TRBJ1-3; tentatively, D is TRBD1 (5 bases). This CDR3 region has 16 residues. CDR1 LGHNA and CDR2 YSLEER come from the germline V gene. V lost 2 bases to trimming and J lost 1 base, with 12 bases between them. The CDR3 DNA follows: TGCGCCAGCAGCCAAATAGGGGCGTCTTCTGGAAACACCATATATTTT. Translating it yields CASSQIGASSGNTIYF.

This clone appeared a few times. This chain joins TRBV4-1 and TRBJ1-1, with D hard to call. Germline V gene lookup returns CDR1 MGHRA and CDR2 YSYEKL. Deletions cut 8 bases from V and 1 base from J, with 11 bases between. The CDR3 is 13 residues long. CDR3 DNA sequence: TGCGCCAGCTCCAGTGGGTCGAACACTGAAGCTTTCTTT. Translation: CASSSGSNTEAFF.

This clone was picked up one time. The genes are TRBV29-1 and TRBJ2-1; D is tentatively TRBD1 or TRBD2 (6 bases each). The CDR3 extends over 14 amino acids. V was clipped by 4 bases and J by 7 bases, with 17 bases between them. The germline V gene encodes CDR1 SQVTM and CDR2 ANQGSEA. The CDR3 is CSVGGTGTKNEQFF. The CDR3 DNA reads as TGCAGCGTTGGCGGGACCGGGACAAAAAATGAGCAGTTCTTC.

This rearrangement joins TRBV7-8 to TRBJ1-2; D unresolved. This CDR3 region has 14 residues. The V and J ends lost 1 base and 2 bases respectively, with 8 bases between them. Germline CDR1 and CDR2: SGHVS and FQNEAQ. In nucleotides, the CDR3 is TGTGCCAGCAGCTTAGAGTCAGGAAACTATGGCTACACCTTC. Its translation: CASSLESGNYGYTF.

The chain combines TRBV6-6 with TRBJ1-1; a weak D match, TRBD1 (6 bases). Deletions cut 0 bases from V and 6 bases from J, with 14 bases between. Looked up from germline, CDR1 is MNHNY and CDR2 is SVGAGI (reference sequence). The CDR3 consists of 15 residues. In DNA, the CDR3 is TGTGCCAGCAGTTACTCTGGGGGCGAGAGAGCTGAAGCTTTCTTT. It specifies CASSYSGGERAEAFF.

CDR3 nucleotide sequence: TGTGCCAGCGGGGGCGATAGCGGGAGGCCGTTCTCCCAAGAGACCCAGTACTTC. It codes for CASGGDSGRPFSQETQYF. The rearrangement joins TRBV11-2 to TRBJ2-5, with 10 bases lining up with TRBD2. The CDR3 covers 18 residues. The junction had 16 bases not matched to a gene; V was cut back by 8 bases and J by 1 base. Germline loops: CDR1 SGHAT, CDR2 FQNNGV.